This T cell receptor beta chain was identified in a study of blood T cell repertoires in COVID-19. CDR1 and CDR2 from the germline V gene are SGHTA and FQGNSA. The CDR3 runs to 14 residues. V shed 4 bases, J shed 1 base, and the junction held 1 base outside the gene matches. This table comes from immunoSEQ multiplex PCR, and its TCRdb copy is limited to in-frame clones, with some not included. Of around 260,000 clones in the sample, about 91% were seen once. This chain uses TRBV7-2 with TRBJ1-1; 9 nucleotides line up with TRBD1. This TCR was recovered from a person under 35 with COVID-19, enrolled during active disease. Sequencing input: peripheral blood. The CDR3 DNA reads as TGTGCCAGCAGCTGGACAGGGGCGAACACTGAAGCTTTCTTT. Its protein product is CASSWTGANTEAFF.